This T cell receptor beta chain was identified in a study of shared clonotypes between healthy human individuals. On the study more broadly: The cohort comprised a couple of women and a few men. Their ages spanned 18 to 49 years. Three plates were used per donor for CD4 naive, three for CD4 memory, two for CD8 naive and one for CD8 memory.

An even split of each subset's genomic DNA across several immunoSEQ plates was performed. Here immunoSEQ multiplex PCR was the method, and the copy in TCRdb shows in-frame clones only, minus some. Of about 2.3 million clones in the sample, roughly 92% are singletons; the top ten hold 0.37%. Only a few counts were recorded for this clone. Antigen specificity is unknown. The V gene lost 3 bases and the J gene lost 7 bases, with 6 bases spanning the gap. CDR1 is MDHEN and CDR2 is SYDVKM in the germline V gene. The CDR3 loop spans 11 amino acids. Broader study findings: Sharing across four donors was highest in naive CD4 (approximately 5%) and lowest in memory CD8 (roughly 0.4%).

Sequencing was carried out using naive CD4+ T cells from PBMCs. Subset noted: CD45RA+ positively selected. This TCR came from a man younger than 30 in good health. Some clones in this sample may be carry-over from other donors' samples. The J gene is TRBJ1-1, the V gene TRBV28; D is uncertain. This CDR3 reads CASSFEIEAFF. CDR3 nucleotides: TGTGCCAGCAGTTTTGAAATTGAAGCTTTCTTT.